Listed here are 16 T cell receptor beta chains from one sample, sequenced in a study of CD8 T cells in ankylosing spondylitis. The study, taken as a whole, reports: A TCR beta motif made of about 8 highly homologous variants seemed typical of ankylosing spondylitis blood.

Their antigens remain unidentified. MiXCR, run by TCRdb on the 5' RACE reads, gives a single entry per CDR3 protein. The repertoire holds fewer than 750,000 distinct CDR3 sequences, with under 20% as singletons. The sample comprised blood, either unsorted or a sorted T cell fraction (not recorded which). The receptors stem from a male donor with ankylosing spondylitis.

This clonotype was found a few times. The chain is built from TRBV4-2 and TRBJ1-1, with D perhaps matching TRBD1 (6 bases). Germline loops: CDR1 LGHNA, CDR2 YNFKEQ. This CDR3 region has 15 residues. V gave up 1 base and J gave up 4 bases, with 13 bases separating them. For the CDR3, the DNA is TGTGCCAGCAGCCAAGTTCAGGGGACGGTCACTGAAGCTTTCTTT. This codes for CASSQVQGTVTEAFF.

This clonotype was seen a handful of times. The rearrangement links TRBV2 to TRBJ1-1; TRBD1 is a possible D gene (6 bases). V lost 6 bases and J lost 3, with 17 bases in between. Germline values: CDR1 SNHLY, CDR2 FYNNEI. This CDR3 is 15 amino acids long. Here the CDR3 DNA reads TGTGCCAGCAGAGGGGGGGACATGTCGGACACTGAAGCTTTCTTT. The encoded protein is CASRGGDMSDTEAFF.

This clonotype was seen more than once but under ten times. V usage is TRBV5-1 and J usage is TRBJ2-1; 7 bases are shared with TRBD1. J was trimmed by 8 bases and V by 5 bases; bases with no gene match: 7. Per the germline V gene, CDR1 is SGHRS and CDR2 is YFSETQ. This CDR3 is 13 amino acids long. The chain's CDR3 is CASSFGQGDEQFF. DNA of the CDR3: TGCGCCAGCAGTTTTGGCCAGGGGGATGAGCAGTTCTTC.

CDR3 nucleotide sequence: TGTGCCAGCCGCCGGGACAGGGATTCTTCGAGATTTGGCTACACCTTC. Protein product: CASRRDRDSSRFGYTF. This chain links TRBV2 with TRBJ1-2; 9 bases line up with TRBD1. Germline CDR1 is SNHLY and CDR2 is FYNNEI. The CDR3 runs to 16 residues. With 8 bases clipped from V and 7 bases from J, the junction kept 17 bases outside the gene matches.

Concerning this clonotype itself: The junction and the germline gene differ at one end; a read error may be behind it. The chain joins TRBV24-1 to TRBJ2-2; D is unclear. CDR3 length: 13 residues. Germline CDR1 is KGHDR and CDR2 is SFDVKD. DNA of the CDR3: TGTGCCACCAGTGATTCAAACAGCGGGGAGCTGTTTTTT. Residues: CATSDSNSGELFF.

Written as DNA, the CDR3 is TGCAGTGCTAGCACCGGGACAATCTCCTACAATGAGCAGTTCTTC. Translated: CSASTGTISYNEQFF. The chain links TRBV20-1 to TRBJ2-1, with TRBD1 as a possible D gene (6 bases). Germline V CDR1 and CDR2: DFQATT, SNEGSKA (reference sequence). The length of the CDR3 is 15 residues. Trimming removed 3 bases from V and 0 bases from J, with 12 bases in between.

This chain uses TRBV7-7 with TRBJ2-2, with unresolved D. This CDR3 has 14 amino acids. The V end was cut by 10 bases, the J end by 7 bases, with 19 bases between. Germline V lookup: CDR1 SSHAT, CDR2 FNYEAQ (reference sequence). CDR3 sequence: CAIPGRGKHGELFF. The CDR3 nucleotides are TGTGCCATCCCCGGACGAGGAAAGCACGGGGAGCTGTTTTTT.

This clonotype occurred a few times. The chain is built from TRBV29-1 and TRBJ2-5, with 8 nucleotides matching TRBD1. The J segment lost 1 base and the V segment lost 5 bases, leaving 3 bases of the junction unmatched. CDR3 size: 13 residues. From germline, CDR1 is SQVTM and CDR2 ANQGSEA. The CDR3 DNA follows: TGCAGCGTTAGGACAGGGAGCCAAGAGACCCAGTACTTC. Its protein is CSVRTGSQETQYF.

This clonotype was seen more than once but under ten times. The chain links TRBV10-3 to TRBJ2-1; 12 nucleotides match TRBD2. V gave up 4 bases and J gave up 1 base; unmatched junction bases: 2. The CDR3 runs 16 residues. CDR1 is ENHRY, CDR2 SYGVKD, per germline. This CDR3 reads CAISGTSGMSYNEQFF. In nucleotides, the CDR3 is TGTGCCATCAGTGGGACTAGCGGGATGTCCTACAATGAGCAGTTCTTC.

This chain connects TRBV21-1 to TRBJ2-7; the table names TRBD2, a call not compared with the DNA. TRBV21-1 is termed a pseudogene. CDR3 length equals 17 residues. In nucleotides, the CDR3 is TGTGCCAGCAGCAAAGAGGCTAGCGGGGGGCATACCTACGAGCAGTACTTC. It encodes CASSKEASGGHTYEQYF.

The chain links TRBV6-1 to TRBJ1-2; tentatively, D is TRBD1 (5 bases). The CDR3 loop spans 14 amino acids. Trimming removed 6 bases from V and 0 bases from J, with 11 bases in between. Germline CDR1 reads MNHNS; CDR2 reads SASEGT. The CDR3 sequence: CASRNRSSNYGYTF. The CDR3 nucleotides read TGTGCCAGCAGAAACAGGAGTTCTAACTATGGCTACACCTTC.

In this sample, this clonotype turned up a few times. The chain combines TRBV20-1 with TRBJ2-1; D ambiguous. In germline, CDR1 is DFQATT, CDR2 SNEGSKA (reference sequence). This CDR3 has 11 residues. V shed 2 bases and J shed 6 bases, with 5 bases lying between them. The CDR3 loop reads CSARRPNEQFF. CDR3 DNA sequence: TGCAGTGCTAGACGACCCAATGAGCAGTTCTTC.

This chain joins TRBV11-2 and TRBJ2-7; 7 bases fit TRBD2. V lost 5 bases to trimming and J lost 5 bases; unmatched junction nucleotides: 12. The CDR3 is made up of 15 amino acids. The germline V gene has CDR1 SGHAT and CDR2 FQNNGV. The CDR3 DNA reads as TGTGCCAGCAGCCTCTTCGTAGCGGGCGGCAACGAGCAGTACTTC. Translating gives CASSLFVAGGNEQYF.

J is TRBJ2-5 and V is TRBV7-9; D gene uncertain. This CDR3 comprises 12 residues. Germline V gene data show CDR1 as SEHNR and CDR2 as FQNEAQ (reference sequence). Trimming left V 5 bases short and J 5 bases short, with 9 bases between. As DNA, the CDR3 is TGTGCCAGCAGCCTCCTGACGGAGACCCAGTACTTC. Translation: CASSLLTETQYF.

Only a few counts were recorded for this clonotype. CDR3 amino acids: CSARDLREPGYTF. The DNA for the CDR3 is TGCAGTGCTAGAGATCTTCGGGAACCTGGCTACACCTTC. The chain employs TRBV20-1 and TRBJ1-2; the D is unclear. V was clipped by 0 bases and J by 7 bases, with 12 bases between them. CDR1 and CDR2 (germline): DFQATT, SNEGSKA (reference sequence). CDR3 length: 13 amino acids.

As DNA, the CDR3 is TGCAGCGTTGTGACAGGGACGGGAGAAGCTTTCTTT. Residues: CSVVTGTGEAFF. The chain has TRBV29-1 and TRBJ1-1; 7 positions agree with TRBD1. This CDR3 is built from 12 residues. The J segment lost 8 bases and the V segment lost 4 bases, leaving 7 bases of the junction unmatched. Germline CDR1 and CDR2: SQVTM and ANQGSEA.